What follows describes a single T cell receptor beta chain. Via MiXCR, TCRdb re-called the RACE reads, giving one row per CDR3 protein. The table has 350,000 to 400,000 distinct CDR3 sequences, 5.1% seen once. The sample's time point: pre-sensitization, week 0. Treatment of the sample: therapeutic diphenylcyclopropenone sensitization with weekly scalp DPC. There are 13 residues in the CDR3. Trimming left V 8 bases short and J 8 bases short, with 18 bases between. Germline CDR1 MNHNS, CDR2 SASEGT. The data were taken from a study of human T cells and chemical hapten exposure. This receptor was obtained from a woman aged 45-59 years with alopecia areata. Some clones in this sample may be carry-over from other donors' samples. The chain uses TRBV6-1 and TRBJ1-2; unclear D gene. The input for sequencing was whole blood, taken in connection with sensitization to the hapten diphenylcyclopropenone (DPC). CDR3 loop: CASHNQRVGGYTF. The CDR3 DNA sequence: TGTGCCAGCCATAATCAGAGGGTAGGAGGCTACACCTTC.